This T cell receptor beta chain appears in the sequencing data of a study of neurological immune-mediated disorders. Time point denoted: longitudinal time-point 2. It was blood bank volunteers in Maryland, USA who made up the healthy controls. At least ten counts were recorded for this clonotype. Its matching antigen is unknown. TCRdb re-called the 5' RACE reads through MiXCR, storing one row per CDR3 protein. Among tens of thousands of distinct CDR3 sequences, approximately 13% were seen once, and the ten largest hold under 2.5%. Study-wide results and limits: Private repertoires in all groups were suggested by the absence of shared CDR3 amino acid sequences among expanded clones across subjects. The highest TCR clonal expansion occurred in HTLV-1-associated myelopathy; multiple sclerosis fell below healthy controls.

The sample taken for sequencing was PBMCs. The receptor was isolated from a woman aged 40 to 49 in good health.

The CDR3 DNA follows: TGTGCCAGCAGCTTAGTTCCAGACTATGGCTACACCTTC. Translated, it gives CASSLVPDYGYTF. This chain uses TRBV7-2 with TRBJ1-2; no firm D call. The CDR3 contains 13 residues. Germline CDR1 and CDR2: SGHTA and FQGNSA. V lost 1 base, J lost 3 bases, and 6 bases lay in between.